This is a list of T cell receptor beta chains from one sample in a study of PD-1 blockade in classical Hodgkin lymphoma. Only in-frame clones appear in the TCRdb table, and some are missing; sequencing was by immunoSEQ multiplex PCR. The sample holds roughly 2,500 clones, approximately 83% seen once. The source was CD4+ T cells from blood, collected at baseline. The receptors were sampled from a human donor with classical Hodgkin lymphoma. The CDR3 runs from the conserved cysteine through the conserved F or W. Fields, in order: V gene, J gene, CDR3 protein.

TRBV4-1,TRBJ1-4,CASSRGGLLNEKLFF
TRBV9,TRBJ1-6,CASSARGGVSSYNSPLHF
TRBV9,TRBJ2-5,CASSVGGTSGRETQYF
TRBV7-4,TRBJ1-2,CASSLGASGYTF
TRBV28,TRBJ2-4,CASIPRGTALAKNIQYF
TRBV7-2,TRBJ1-5,CASSPAGESQPQHF
TRBV28,TRBJ1-4,CASSLREKLFF
TRBV5-1,TRBJ2-7,CASSFGLADSSYEQYF
TRBV9,TRBJ1-5,CASSAGNFNQPQHF
TRBV29-1,TRBJ1-4,CSIRTGGKLFF
TRBV6-6,TRBJ1-2,CASSYPTTRANYGYTF
TRBV7-9,TRBJ1-1,CASSLEGGMNTEAFF
TRBV12-2,TRBJ2-1,CASRLGQSEWGTTDEQFF
TRBV19,TRBJ1-5,CASSPLQGRNQPQHF
TRBV19,TRBJ2-3,CASSLTSTDTQYF
TRBV4-3,TRBJ2-7,CASSRAGGVYEQYF
TRBV11-2,TRBJ1-5,CASSFGWGEDQPQHF